This T cell receptor (beta chain) was sequenced for a study of blood T cell repertoires in COVID-19. Background on the study: PBMCs, B-cell-depleted T cells, or T cells provided the cDNA or gDNA that made up the material.

V was pared by 4 bases and J by 3 bases, with 10 bases between. The CDR3 is 13 amino acids. Looked up from germline, CDR1 is SGHRS and CDR2 is YFSETQ. The authors' processing: Estimated nucleated cell counts came from reference gene primer amplification. Sequencing was performed with immunoSEQ multiplex PCR; in TCRdb, only in-frame clones are kept and a portion is missing. The D gene and trimming were derived from the DNA, and the V and J assignments and clone size from that table. The profile shows around 180,000 clones, roughly 80% of them singletons. V usage is TRBV5-1 and J usage is TRBJ2-5, with D possibly matching TRBD2 (5 bases). The sequence came from a woman aged 25 to 45 with acute or convalescent COVID-19. Sequences were obtained from peripheral blood. DNA for the CDR3: TGCGCCAGCAGCCCGGGATGGGAAGAGACCCAGTACTTC. Amino acid sequence: CASSPGWEETQYF.